The entry that follows covers one T cell receptor beta chain sequence. Antigen: not known. Unique molecular identifiers featured in how the TCRbeta library was prepared. TCRdb re-analysed the PCR reads in MiXCR, keeping a single row per CDR3 protein. The sample yields about a million distinct CDR3 sequences, roughly 29% seen once. The sample comes from a study of T-cell reconstitution after alpha-beta-depleted transplantation in children. Study results and limitations: Surviving thymic progenitors and recipient T cells were the source of high TCRbeta diversity at day 60 in some patients. From newly produced T cells came most of the T-cell counts and diversity one year after transplant.

This receptor was taken from a boy in the first two years of life who had a stem cell transplant for SCID, so the T cells may come from the graft donor. The sample was PBMCs, mostly from graft donor cells, taken 360 days after TCRalphabeta/CD19-depleted stem cell transplant.

CDR3 DNA: TGTGCCAGCAGTTTTAGGTCCGGGACCCAGGTCGGTAGCACTGAAGCTTTCTTT. Its protein product is CASSFRSGTQVGSTEAFF. J is TRBJ1-1 and V is TRBV12-3 or TRBV12-4; tentative D call: TRBD1 (5 bases). CDR3 size: 18 residues. Trimming removed 3 bases from V and 4 bases from J, with 24 bases in between.